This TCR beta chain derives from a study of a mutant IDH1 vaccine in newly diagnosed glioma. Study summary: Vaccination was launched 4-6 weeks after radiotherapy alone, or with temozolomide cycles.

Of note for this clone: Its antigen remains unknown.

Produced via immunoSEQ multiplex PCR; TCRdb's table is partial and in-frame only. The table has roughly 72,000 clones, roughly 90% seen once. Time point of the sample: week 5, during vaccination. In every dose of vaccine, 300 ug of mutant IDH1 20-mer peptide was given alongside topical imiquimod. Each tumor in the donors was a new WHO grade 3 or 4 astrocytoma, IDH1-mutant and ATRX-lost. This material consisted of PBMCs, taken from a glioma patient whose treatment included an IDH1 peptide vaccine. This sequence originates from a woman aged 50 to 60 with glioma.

The chain's CDR3 is CASSSGGVDYGYTF. Written as DNA, the CDR3 is TGTGCCAGCAGCTCCGGCGGGGTGGACTATGGCTACACCTTC. The V gene is TRBV28, the J gene TRBJ1-2, with D uncertain. Germline V gives CDR1 MDHEN, CDR2 SYDVKM. V lost 6 bases and J 3 bases, leaving 14 bases between the germline ends. This CDR3 is 14 amino acids long.